This T cell receptor (beta chain) is drawn from a study of cytomegalovirus exposure and HLA in healthy donors. About this clone: The target antigen is unknown.

General study points: Through in vitro validation, three CMV-associated chains were shown to be specific for CMV antigens.

The PCR contained 60 Vbeta and 13 Jbeta primers. Produced via immunoSEQ multiplex PCR; TCRdb's table is partial and in-frame only. The sample gives about 160,000 clones, around 83% of which show up once; 5% to 7.5% is in the top ten. V was pared by 3 bases and J by 0 bases, with 12 bases between. Germline-derived CDR1 and CDR2 are KGHSH and LQKENI. This CDR3 is built from 16 residues. This chain joins TRBV18 and TRBJ1-3, with D perhaps matching TRBD1 (6 bases). The source material was PBMCs. The source of this sequence is a man aged 45-60 years in good health and CMV-seropositive. CDR3 sequence (DNA): TGTGCCAGCTCACCTTGGACAGATACCTCTGGAAACACCATATATTTT. Its translation is CASSPWTDTSGNTIYF.